This T cell receptor beta chain was sequenced in a study of vaccination effects on CD4 cells after COVID-19. Remarks on this clone: Antigen: not known.

With the ViraFEST assay, the study expanded antigen-specific CD4+ T cells using viral peptide pools, then sequenced them. Culturing for around eleven days preceded CD4+ T cell isolation. Infection with SARS-CoV-2 occurred in the person between March and December 2020, and PCR confirmed it. Negative control culture was done with an HIV-1 Nef peptide pool. Cultures had half their medium replaced with IL-2 medium on days 3 and 7. Clones were read by immunoSEQ multiplex PCR, and TCRdb kept only the in-frame ones, dropping some. The sample lists tens of thousands of clones; around 80% were seen once. Germline CDR1 is SGHDT and CDR2 is YYEEEE. V shed 1 base and J 0 bases; nucleotides not matched to a gene: 1. The CDR3 covers 15 residues. The study's findings and limits: Spike-reactive clones present post-vaccine in convalescents were predominantly new vaccine-induced clones. After vaccination, at late timepoints, clones induced by infection and by vaccine contracted markedly.

This TCR came from a human donor who had a prior SARS-CoV-2 infection. J is TRBJ2-3 and V is TRBV5-6; 8 bases agree with TRBD2. The sample here was CD4+ T cells from PBMCs cultured with HIV peptides, taken before COVID-19 vaccination. Described subset: HIV-1 Nef peptide pool negative control/reference culture. The CDR3 nucleotides read TGTGCCAGCAGCTTGCGGGGGGGCAGCACAGATACGCAGTATTTT. This sequence encodes CASSLRGGSTDTQYF.